Sequencing of this TCR beta chain was carried out in a study of memory CD4+ T cells and cytomegalovirus serostatus. Study-wide context: Healthy Belgian adult donors included 9 or 10 CMV-positive and 24 CMV-negative people. Points from the study as a whole: Of 150 to 200 reported CMV TCRbeta sequences, around 62 were found in memory CD4+ repertoires.

The sort gate was single viable CD3+CD4+CD8-CD45RO+ cells for memory CD4+ T cells. Germline V gives CDR1 MNHEY, CDR2 SVGAGI. The CDR3 loop spans 14 amino acids. V dropped 4 bases and J dropped 1 base, with 10 bases sitting between them. Comments on this clone: Its antigen remains unknown.

Per the original methods: Out-of-frame sequences were removed, leaving around 2.2 million distinct TCRbeta sequences. The table came from immunoSEQ multiplex PCR; TCRdb's copy has only in-frame clones and leaves some out. D and trimming come from the DNA, and the V and J calls and clone size come from that table. The sample has just under 95,000 clones, 75% to 85% seen once. The rearrangement links TRBV6-5 to TRBJ1-1; possibly TRBD1 for D (5 bases). The sequence derives from an adult in good health and CMV-seropositive. The sample consisted of memory CD4+ T cells from blood. The CDR3 region is CASSSFRENTEAFF. The DNA for the CDR3 is TGTGCCAGCAGTTCTTTCAGGGAGAACACTGAAGCTTTCTTT.